The entry that follows covers one T cell receptor beta chain sequence. The CDR3 runs 14 residues. V was pared by 6 bases and J by 3 bases, with 8 bases of the junction left unmatched. The germline V gene has CDR1 MNHEY and CDR2 SVGAGI. The TCR beta repertoire was assessed by survey-level immunoSEQ sequencing. Some clones are missing from TCRdb's copy, which holds only in-frame ones; the method was immunoSEQ multiplex PCR. The sample lists tens of thousands of clones, just over 90% occurring once. Input material: PBMCs. This TCR came from a man in his forties or fifties with rheumatoid arthritis. This chain links TRBV6-5 with TRBJ2-7; 7 nucleotides match TRBD1. DNA for the CDR3: TGTGCCAGCAGAAAGGGACAGCCGCTCTACGAGCAGTACTTC. It specifies CASRKGQPLYEQYF.